The 23 T cell receptor beta chains below all came from one sample that was sequenced in a study of metastatic and nonmetastatic thyroid tumors (dated by TCRdb to between 2020 and 2021). Before undergoing thyroid surgery, none of the patients had been given any kind of treatment. Library creation used PCR. The data were produced on an Illumina HiSeq 4000. The public reads were reprocessed in TCRdb via fastp at Q25 and MiXCR, keeping in-frame beta chains. The sample table shows about 5,500 clones, and 37% are seen once. The ten largest clonotypes hold 15% to 20% of the sample. Source material: tumor tissue. These receptors were obtained from a male donor with papillary thyroid cancer or a benign thyroid nodule (not recorded which). Some clones in this sample may be carry-over from other donors' samples.

The V call is TRBV10-1, the J call TRBJ2-1; D uncertain. This CDR3 comprises 13 residues. CDR1 and CDR2 from the germline V gene are WNHNN and SYGVQD (reference sequence). V was pared by 7 bases and J by 5 bases, with 12 bases between. CDR3 amino acids: CASKVGSHNEQFF. For the CDR3, the DNA is TGCGCCAGCAAGGTGGGTTCCCACAATGAGCAGTTCTTC.

The rearrangement links TRBV11-3 to TRBJ2-1, with TRBD2 as a possible D gene (5 bases). V shed 1 base and J shed 4 bases, with 11 bases lying between them. This CDR3 region has 15 residues. In germline, CDR1 is SGHNT, CDR2 YENEEA. CDR3 sequence (DNA): TGTGCCAGCAGCTTAGTGTCTAGCCCATACAATGAGCAGTTCTTC. Amino acids: CASSLVSSPYNEQFF.

The J gene is TRBJ1-2, the V gene TRBV20-1; TRBD1 matches at 7 bases. V was pared by 0 bases and J by 3 bases, with 4 bases of the junction left unmatched. The CDR3 is made up of 14 amino acids. Germline values: CDR1 DFQATT, CDR2 SNEGSKA (reference sequence). Here the CDR3 reads CSARDGQDDYGYTF. The DNA of the CDR3 is TGCAGTGCTAGAGACGGACAGGACGACTATGGCTACACCTTC.

The chain is built from TRBV28 and TRBJ2-7; D is possibly TRBD2 (5 bases). CDR1 is MDHEN, CDR2 SYDVKM, per germline. Trimming removed 7 bases from V and 7 bases from J, with 14 bases in between. This CDR3 has 12 residues. The CDR3 here is CASTADSWEQYF. The CDR3 nucleotides read TGTGCCAGCACGGCGGACTCCTGGGAGCAGTACTTC.

This CDR3 is CASSERPKPTDTQYF. The CDR3 nucleotides read TGTGCCAGCAGTGAACGTCCTAAACCCACAGATACGCAGTATTTT. The rearrangement uses TRBV2 and TRBJ2-3; D uncertain. CDR1 SNHLY and CDR2 FYNNEI come from the germline V gene. The CDR3 runs 15 residues. The V gene lost 2 bases and the J gene lost 2 bases, with 11 bases spanning the gap. Supplemented by reference TRBV2 and TRBJ2-3, the full variable domain reads EPEVTQTPSHQVTQMGQEVILRCVPISNHLYFYWYRQILGQKVEFLVSFYNNEISEKSEIFDDQFSVERPDGSNFTLKIRSTKLEDSAMYFCASSERPKPTDTQYFGPGTRLTVL.

The chain has TRBV28 and TRBJ1-5; 8 positions agree with TRBD1. The germline V gene encodes CDR1 MDHEN and CDR2 SYDVKM. V dropped 6 bases and J dropped 5; count of bases not matched to a gene: 9. This CDR3 has 15 residues. The CDR3: CASSDRGVGYQPQHF. The CDR3 DNA follows: TGTGCCAGCAGCGACAGGGGCGTCGGGTATCAGCCCCAGCATTTT.

This clone was counted a few times. The V gene is TRBV15, the J gene TRBJ1-2; the D is unclear. Germline CDR1 and CDR2: LNHNV and YYDKDF (reference sequence). The CDR3 runs to 14 residues. The V end was cut by 1 base, the J end by 4 bases, with 10 bases between. The CDR3 spells CATSRGTGSYGYTF. CDR3 coding DNA: TGTGCCACCAGCAGAGGTACGGGATCCTATGGCTACACCTTC.

This clone has more than one count but fewer than ten. V and J are TRBV6-1 and TRBJ2-1; 7 bases align to TRBD2. Losses at the gene ends were 5 bases for V and 0 bases for J; bases not matched to a gene: 7. Germline V CDR1 and CDR2: MNHNS, SASEGT. This CDR3 region has 16 residues. CDR3 in amino acids: CASSWELASSYNEQFF. The CDR3 bases are TGTGCCAGCAGTTGGGAACTAGCGTCCTCCTACAATGAGCAGTTCTTC.

The CDR3 DNA follows: TGCGCCAGCCGCTCACGGGAGGGATCCTACAATGAGCAGTTCTTC. Its protein product is CASRSREGSYNEQFF. The rearrangement uses TRBV5-1 and TRBJ2-1; 8 bases map to TRBD2. The CDR3 length is 15 residues. V dropped 7 bases and J dropped 1; count of bases not matched to a gene: 7. Looked up from germline, CDR1 is SGHRS and CDR2 is YFSETQ.

This chain connects TRBV20-1 to TRBJ2-1; D is ambiguous. The germline gives CDR1 DFQATT, CDR2 SNEGSKA (reference sequence). V lost 0 bases and J 8 bases, leaving 11 bases between the germline ends. The CDR3 is made up of 13 amino acids. The chain's CDR3 is CSARDPPGHEQFF. CDR3 DNA sequence: TGCAGTGCTAGAGATCCCCCCGGGCATGAGCAGTTCTTC.

This sequence joins TRBV5-1 and TRBJ1-1; tentatively, D is TRBD1 (6 bases). Trimming cost V 2 bases and J 1 base, with 6 bases left between them. The CDR3 covers 13 residues. The germline CDR1 and CDR2 sequences are SGHRS and YFSETQ. CDR3: CASSFRGNTEAFF. CDR3 coding DNA: TGCGCCAGCAGCTTCAGGGGGAACACTGAAGCTTTCTTT.

This clone is medium-sized. This chain links TRBV5-4 with TRBJ1-1, with TRBD1 matching 8 bases. The V gene end was trimmed by 3 bases and the J gene end by 0 bases; junction bases not matched to a gene: 7. This CDR3 contains 16 residues. CDR1 is SGHNT, CDR2 YYREEE, per germline (reference sequence). The DNA of the CDR3 is TGTGCCAGCAGCTCCGCCCGACAGGGGATGAACACTGAAGCTTTCTTT. Amino acid sequence: CASSSARQGMNTEAFF.

This chain connects TRBV18 to TRBJ1-2; TRBD1 matches at 8 bases. Germline V gene data show CDR1 as KGHSH and CDR2 as LQKENI. Trimming cost V 4 bases and J 2 bases; bases outside gene matches: 6. The CDR3 has 15 amino acids. The CDR3 coding sequence is TGTGCCAGCTCACTCCCAGACAGGGGAAACTATGGCTACACCTTC. Its translation is CASSLPDRGNYGYTF.

The J gene is TRBJ2-7, the V gene TRBV7-2; tentatively, D is TRBD2 (6 bases). Germline CDR1 SGHTA, CDR2 FQGNSA. This CDR3 comprises 14 residues. Deletions cut 5 bases from V and 7 bases from J, with 18 bases between. CDR3 region: CASSHGVGAGEQYF. CDR3 coding DNA: TGTGCCAGCAGCCACGGGGTTGGGGCGGGGGAGCAGTACTTC. Combining the CDR3 with reference TRBV7-2 and TRBJ2-7 gives the whole variable domain GAGVSQSPSNKVTEKGKDVELRCDPISGHTALYWYRQSLGQGLEFLIYFQGNSAPDKSGLPSDRFSAERTGGSVSTLTIQRTQQEDSAVYLCASSHGVGAGEQYFGPGTRLTVT.

This sequence joins TRBV6-5 and TRBJ2-3; 7 bases align to TRBD2. The V and J ends lost 2 bases and 8 bases, in that order; junction bases with no gene match: 10. This CDR3 is built from 15 residues. From germline, CDR1 is MNHEY and CDR2 SVGAGI. For the CDR3, the DNA is TGTGCCAGCAGTTACGGAGCTAGCGGATATGGTACGCAGTATTTT. Protein product: CASSYGASGYGTQYF.

This chain connects TRBV20-1 to TRBJ2-1, with D perhaps matching TRBD2 (6 bases). Looked up from germline, CDR1 is DFQATT and CDR2 is SNEGSKA (reference sequence). This CDR3 has 15 amino acids. V shed 5 bases and J shed 2 bases, with 16 bases lying between them. The CDR3 region has the DNA TGCAGTGCTCCCCTGGGGGGAGGACCCTACAATGAGCAGTTCTTC. It translates to CSAPLGGGPYNEQFF.

The chain carries TRBV5-1 and TRBJ2-1, with 11 bases aligning to TRBD1. This CDR3 comprises 15 residues. V gave up 6 bases and J gave up 8 bases; unmatched junction bases: 10. CDR1 and CDR2 (germline): SGHRS, YFSETQ. In DNA, the CDR3 is TGCGCCAGCACCTATATGGACAGGGGGCAAGATGAGCAGTTCTTC. Its translation is CASTYMDRGQDEQFF.

This clone is large (0.1 to 1%) by share. J is TRBJ1-1 and V is TRBV5-5; the match to TRBD1 covers 11 bases. The CDR3 spans 15 residues. V dropped 4 bases and J dropped 5; count of bases not matched to a gene: 7. CDR1 is SGHKS, CDR2 YYEKEE, per germline (reference sequence). CDR3 sequence reads: CASSPGDRGGTEAFF. The CDR3, as DNA: TGTGCCAGCAGCCCCGGGGACAGGGGGGGGACTGAAGCTTTCTTT.

This clone was seen a handful of times. J is TRBJ2-2 and V is TRBV6-2 or TRBV6-3; 13 nucleotides align to TRBD2. Germline CDR1 and CDR2: MNHEY and SVGEGT. The CDR3 runs 17 residues. Germline trimming cut 2 bases from V and 6 bases from J; bases unmatched to any gene: 6. In nucleotides, the CDR3 is TGTGCCAGCAGTTACCTCTGGACTAGCGGGAGTCCCGGGGAGCTGTTTTTT. Protein product: CASSYLWTSGSPGELFF.

This clone was seen a few times. The chain employs TRBV6-4 and TRBJ2-7; TRBD1 matches at 9 bases. CDR3 size: 15 residues. Losses at the gene ends were 6 bases for V and 5 bases for J; bases not matched to a gene: 11. Looked up from germline, CDR1 is MRHNA and CDR2 is SNTAGT. In DNA, the CDR3 is TGTGCCAGCAGCTTAACCGGGACAGGGATTAACGAGCAGTACTTC. Its translation is CASSLTGTGINEQYF.

The V call is TRBV28, the J call TRBJ2-7; TRBD1 might be the D (5 bases). This CDR3 has 15 residues. Per germline, CDR1 MDHEN and CDR2 SYDVKM. V shed 6 bases and J shed 3 bases, with 18 bases lying between them. The CDR3 coding sequence is TGTGCCAGCAGCTCAACCGTGACAGAAGTCTACGAGCAGTACTTC. Protein product: CASSSTVTEVYEQYF.

This clone was observed a handful of times. This rearrangement joins TRBV27 to TRBJ2-3; D call uncertain. Germline assignment: CDR1 MNHEY and CDR2 SMNVEV (reference sequence). Trimming left V 3 bases short and J 2 bases short, with 3 bases between. The CDR3 runs 12 residues. CDR3: CASSFNTDTQYF. The CDR3 DNA follows: TGTGCCAGCAGTTTCAACACAGATACGCAGTATTTT.

The rearrangement uses TRBV4-1 and TRBJ2-4; 7 bases map to TRBD2. Germline assignment: CDR1 MGHRA and CDR2 YSYEKL. Trimming took 1 base from V and 0 from J; bases not matched to a gene: 9. This CDR3 is 18 amino acids long. CDR3 coding DNA: TGCGCCAGCAGCCAAGGCAGCGGGATCACCTTAGCCAAAAACATTCAGTACTTC. Translation: CASSQGSGITLAKNIQYF.